Each of the 23 T cell receptor beta chains below was sequenced from the same sample in a study of tumor and adjacent non-tumor tissue in lung cancer. No cell sorting was done before RNA was extracted from the tissue. More than 3 cm separated this lung sample from the edge of the tumor. The library came from three nested PCR rounds adapted from ARM-PCR protocols. TCRdb reprocessed the multiplex PCR reads with MiXCR, giving one entry per CDR3 protein. In the table there are around 80,000 distinct CDR3 sequences, 65% to 85% of which are singletons. The specimen was distant non-tumor lung tissue. These receptors all stem from a man in his 60s with non-small cell lung cancer.

On this clonotype itself: The conserved phenylalanine or tryptophan normally closing the CDR3 is absent here, so this likely arose from a read error. This chain uses TRBV5-6 with TRBJ2-7, with 13 bases identical to TRBD2. Germline-derived CDR1 and CDR2 are SGHDT and YYEEEE. The V gene end was trimmed by 4 bases and the J gene end by 3 bases; junction bases not matched to a gene: 4. CDR3 size: 15 residues. Here the CDR3 reads CASSPGLAGYYEQYY. The CDR3 DNA sequence: TGTGCCAGCAGCCCGGGACTAGCGGGGTACTACGAGCAGTACTAC.

This clonotype came up once. The junction does not match germline at one end; this may be a read error. V usage is TRBV6-2 or TRBV6-3 and J usage is TRBJ1-1; no reliable D call. Germline CDR1 MNHEY, CDR2 SVGEGT. CDR3 size: 14 residues. The CDR3 here is CSSSYPYGYTEAFF. The CDR3 bases are TGTTCCAGCAGCTATCCCTACGGGTACACTGAAGCTTTCTTT.

Of note for this clonotype: A much bigger clone sits one base away, suggesting this may be a read error. V gene TRBV6-5 combines with J gene TRBJ1-2; TRBD1 might be the D (6 bases). CDR3 size: 14 residues. CDR1 is MNHEY and CDR2 is SVGAGI in the germline V gene. CDR3 loop: CASSRDTTNNGYTF. For the CDR3, the DNA is TGTGCCAGCAGCCGGGACACCACTAACAATGGCTACACCTTC.

This clonotype has more than one count but fewer than ten. V gene TRBV11-3 combines with J gene TRBJ1-2, with a tentative D call TRBD1 (5 bases). The CDR3 extends over 15 amino acids. Per germline, CDR1 SGHNT and CDR2 YENEEA. V lost 5 bases and J 0 bases, leaving 13 bases between the germline ends. CDR3 coding DNA: TGTGCCAGCAGCCCGACCTCGGGGGCTAACTATGGCTACACCTTC. This translates into CASSPTSGANYGYTF.

This clonotype was found a few times. The V gene is TRBV20-1, the J gene TRBJ2-7; TRBD1 matches 7 bases. With 4 bases clipped from V and 4 bases from J, the junction kept 10 bases outside the gene matches. The CDR3 covers 14 residues. Germline V lookup: CDR1 DFQATT, CDR2 SNEGSKA (reference sequence). CDR3 in DNA: TGCAGTGCTATCCAGACAGGGAACAAGTACGAGCAGTACTTC. Protein sequence: CSAIQTGNKYEQYF.

The chain recombines TRBV6-5 with TRBJ1-1; D perhaps matches TRBD1 (6 bases). CDR1 and CDR2 (germline): MNHEY, SVGAGI. V lost 5 bases, J lost 1 base, and 11 bases lay in between. There are 14 residues in the CDR3. The CDR3 loop is CASSNRASNTEAFF. In nucleotides, the CDR3 is TGTGCCAGCAGTAACAGGGCCTCGAACACTGAAGCTTTCTTT.

This clonotype came up a few times. Given a much more abundant clone one base away, this may be a read error. V and J are TRBV20-1 and TRBJ2-1; 9 positions match TRBD1. The CDR3 spans 14 residues. The germline gives CDR1 DFQATT, CDR2 SNEGSKA (reference sequence). The DNA for the CDR3 is TGCAGTACTAGAGATACAGGGGGCGTAAATGAGCAGTTCTTC. Translation gives CSTRDTGGVNEQFF.

A note on this clonotype: One end of the junction is discordant with germline, which a read error may explain. V gene TRBV29-1 combines with J gene TRBJ2-5; possibly TRBD2 for D (5 bases). Germline assignment: CDR1 SQVTM and CDR2 ANQGSEA. The CDR3 totals 11 residues. CDR3 bases: TGCAGTGTTGCAGCCTGGGAGACCCAGAACTTC. This sequence encodes CSVAAWETQNF.

This clonotype occurred once. The chain joins TRBV11-3 to TRBJ2-5, with TRBD2 as a possible D gene (6 bases). In germline, CDR1 is SGHNT, CDR2 YENEEA. The CDR3 covers 16 residues. Trimming took off 5 bases at V and 5 bases at J, with 21 bases between the two ends. The CDR3 reads CASSQAGGASRETQYF. The CDR3 bases are TGTGCCAGCAGCCAGGCGGGCGGGGCGTCACGTGAGACCCAGTACTTC.

With respect to this clonotype: This likely comes from a read error, as the CDR3 has no conserved phenylalanine or tryptophan at its end. The chain employs TRBV11-2 and TRBJ1-1, with D perhaps matching TRBD1 (5 bases). V lost 0 bases and J lost 3, with 11 bases in between. The germline V gene encodes CDR1 SGHAT and CDR2 FQNNGV. The CDR3 has 15 residues. The CDR3 is CASSLDPGPYTEAFS. CDR3 sequence (DNA): TGTGCCAGCAGCTTAGATCCAGGGCCTTACACTGAAGCTTTCTCT.

In its sample, this clonotype was seen once. V gene TRBV6-1 combines with J gene TRBJ1-5; D is perhaps TRBD1 (6 bases). The CDR3 runs to 15 residues. Germline V CDR1 and CDR2: MNHNS, SASEGT. With 5 bases removed from V and 12 bases from J, the gap between germline ends came to 23 bases. In nucleotides, the CDR3 is TGTGCCAGCAGTTACTTACAGGGAAGCAATGAGCTCCAGCATTTT. This codes for CASSYLQGSNELQHF.

In this sample, this clonotype turned up once. A junction end diverges from the germline sequence, so it may reflect a read error. This sequence joins TRBV11-3 and TRBJ2-2, with 8 bases matching TRBD2. Germline assignment: CDR1 SGHNT and CDR2 YENEEA. This CDR3 spans 18 amino acids. The DNA for the CDR3 is TGTGTCAGCAGCTCCCGGGGTGCGGGAGGATACGGAGCCGGGGAGCTGTTTTTT. Translation gives CVSSSRGAGGYGAGELFF.

This clonotype turned up a few times. The V and J genes are TRBV7-9 and TRBJ2-7, with 7 bases that match TRBD1. CDR3 length: 16 amino acids. J gave up 0 bases and V 3 bases, and 8 bases lay outside the gene matches. Germline V gene lookup returns CDR1 SEHNR and CDR2 FQNEAQ (reference sequence). The CDR3 DNA sequence: TGTGCCAGCAGCTTCTTCCGGACAGGTAACTCCTACGAGCAGTACTTC. Protein sequence: CASSFFRTGNSYEQYF.

Concerning this clonotype: At one end, the junction sequence differs from germline, possibly due to a read error. V and J are TRBV10-3 and TRBJ2-7, with TRBD1 matching 8 bases. CDR1 and CDR2 from the germline V gene are ENHRY and SYGVKD. This CDR3 has 12 residues. The chain's CDR3 is CAISEPGQEQYF. The DNA for the CDR3 is TGTGCCATCAGTGAGCCGGGACAGGAGCAATACTTC.

The chain employs TRBV11-3 and TRBJ1-1, with D perhaps TRBD1 (6 bases). CDR1 is SGHNT, CDR2 YENEEA, per germline. V was pared by 10 bases and J by 5 bases, with 20 bases between. The CDR3 spans 14 residues. CDR3 sequence: CAINTQGRKTEAFF. The CDR3, as DNA: TGTGCCATCAACACACAGGGACGAAAGACTGAAGCTTTCTTT.

The chain joins TRBV11-2 to TRBJ2-1; weak D call: TRBD2 (7 bases). Germline CDR1 and CDR2: SGHAT and FQNNGV. The CDR3 has 17 amino acids. The V and J ends lost 1 base and 3 bases respectively, with 16 bases between them. This CDR3 is CASSLARGAGIYNEQFF. CDR3 in DNA: TGTGCCAGCAGCTTAGCCCGGGGGGCAGGGATCTACAATGAGCAGTTCTTC.

The sample holds one count of this clonotype. In this CDR3 the conserved last residue, phenylalanine or tryptophan, is missing, so a read error is likely. The chain links TRBV12-3 or TRBV12-4 to TRBJ2-2; possible D gene TRBD1, 7 bases. CDR3 length equals 15 residues. Trimming stripped 6 bases from V and 7 bases from J, with 18 bases between. The chain's CDR3 is CASSLMQGGIGELFY. The CDR3, as DNA: TGTGCCAGCAGCTTAATGCAGGGGGGAATCGGGGAGCTGTTTTAT.

In regard to this clonotype: A read error may produce the germline difference seen at one junction end. The chain employs TRBV11-2 and TRBJ2-5; either TRBD1 or TRBD2 may fit D (5 bases each). Germline loops: CDR1 SGHAT, CDR2 FQNNGV. CDR3 length: 16 amino acids. In nucleotides, the CDR3 is TGTGCCAGCAGCTCCACAATGGGGGTGCCAAAGGAGACACAGCACTTC. It translates to CASSSTMGVPKETQHF.

This clonotype was seen more than once but under ten times. The chain joins TRBV5-8 to TRBJ2-2; possible D gene TRBD2, 5 bases. The CDR3 is 15 residues long. Germline V gives CDR1 SGHTS, CDR2 YDEGEE. The V gene lost 1 base and the J gene lost 4 bases, with 11 bases spanning the gap. The CDR3 sequence is CASSLLWESTGELFF. The CDR3 DNA is TGTGCCAGCAGCTTGCTGTGGGAGAGCACCGGGGAGCTGTTTTTT.

Regarding this clonotype: A much bigger clone sits one base away, suggesting this may be a read error. The J gene is TRBJ2-3, the V gene TRBV4-3; D perhaps matches TRBD1 (7 bases). The CDR3 is 16 amino acids. Germline CDR1 is LGHNA and CDR2 is YSLEER. CDR3 DNA sequence: TGCGCCAGGAGCCAAGATGCAGGGGGGAGCACAGATACGCAGTATTTT. Amino acid sequence: CARSQDAGGSTDTQYF.

Details on this clonotype: An end of the junction does not agree with germline; a read error may underlie this. The chain links TRBV6-5 to TRBJ2-6; 10 positions match TRBD2. Germline-derived CDR1 and CDR2 are MNHEY and SVGAGI. The CDR3 spans 17 residues. CDR3 nucleotide sequence: TGTGCCATTAGCCTAGCGGGAGCCAGCTCTGGGGCCAACGTCCTGACCTTC. It is translated as CAISLAGASSGANVLTF.

Comment on this clonotype: The junction departs from the called germline gene at one end, perhaps through a read error. The chain couples TRBV20-1 to TRBJ2-3; possibly TRBD1 for D (5 bases). The CDR3 is 15 amino acids. Germline loops: CDR1 DFQATT, CDR2 SNEGSKA (reference sequence). CDR3 sequence: CSASAEKRGQDAQYF. CDR3 coding DNA: TGCAGTGCTAGTGCGGAAAAAAGGGGTCAAGATGCGCAGTATTTT.

The chain joins TRBV5-1 to TRBJ2-1, with 7 bases fitting TRBD2. V trimming: 0 bases; J trimming: 0 bases; junction bases outside the gene matches: 3. Per germline, CDR1 SGHRS and CDR2 YFSETQ. The CDR3 length is 16 residues. In DNA form, the CDR3 reads TGCGCCAGCAGCTTGGATGCTAGCGGCTCCTACAATGAGCAGTTCTTC. This gives the protein CASSLDASGSYNEQFF.